The 5 T cell receptor beta chains below all came from one sample that was sequenced in a study of early T cells in non-severe SARS-CoV-2 infection. One entry per CDR3 protein results from TCRdb running MiXCR on the 5' RACE reads. The table lists 95,000 to 150,000 distinct CDR3 sequences, around 14% of them singletons. The sequencing input was whole blood. These receptors were taken from an adult who was a healthcare worker with PCR-confirmed SARS-CoV-2 infection or an uninfected control (not recorded which).

This sequence joins TRBV25-1 and TRBJ1-1, with D possibly being TRBD1 (6 bases). CDR1 and CDR2 (germline): MGHDK, SYGVNS. This CDR3 is built from 15 residues. The V and J ends lost 6 bases and 2 bases respectively, with 16 bases between them. CDR3: CASRTGRTVNTEAFF. The CDR3 nucleotides are TGTGCCAGCAGGACAGGAAGGACCGTAAACACTGAAGCTTTCTTT.

The chain carries TRBV29-1 and TRBJ2-2, with 8 bases lining up with TRBD1. The ends lost 7 bases at V and 5 bases at J; junction bases unmatched: 6. Germline CDR1 and CDR2: SQVTM and ANQGSEA. The CDR3 extends over 13 amino acids. CDR3 DNA: TGCAGCGCAGACAGGGGTCATACCGGGGAGCTGTTTTTT. This translates into CSADRGHTGELFF.

This clonotype was seen a handful of times. J is TRBJ1-1 and V is TRBV6-2 or TRBV6-3; D gene uncertain. CDR3 length: 16 residues. Looked up from germline, CDR1 is MNHEY and CDR2 is SVGEGT. Trimming removed 6 bases from V and 2 bases from J, with 19 bases in between. CDR3 nucleotides: TGTGCCAGCAGCCTCGAGGTTATATCATTCAACACTGAAGCTTTCTTT. Translated: CASSLEVISFNTEAFF.

A few counts support this clonotype. This chain connects TRBV5-4 to TRBJ1-1; 8 nucleotides line up with TRBD1. This CDR3 comprises 16 residues. The germline V gene has CDR1 SGHNT and CDR2 YYREEE (reference sequence). V dropped 4 bases and J dropped 4; count of bases not matched to a gene: 12. The CDR3 is CASSVGQVGGATEAFF. In DNA form, the CDR3 reads TGTGCCAGCAGCGTGGGACAGGTCGGTGGGGCCACTGAAGCTTTCTTT.

This clonotype has just a few counts. This sequence joins TRBV20-1 and TRBJ1-1; TRBD1 matches 8 bases. The trim removed 3 bases at V and 2 bases at J, leaving 5 bases unmatched. CDR1 is DFQATT, CDR2 SNEGSKA, per germline (reference sequence). The CDR3 has 14 amino acids. The CDR3 DNA is TGCAGTGCTAGGACAGGGGCTTCAAACACTGAAGCTTTCTTT. Its translation: CSARTGASNTEAFF.